The 4 T cell receptor beta chains below all came from one sample that was sequenced in a study of cytomegalovirus exposure and HLA in healthy donors. The PCR made use of 60 Vbeta and 13 Jbeta primers. TCRdb's copy holds only in-frame clones and misses some; the assay was immunoSEQ multiplex PCR. The data show more than 85,000 clones, 79% seen once. The sequencing sample was made of PBMCs. The receptor source for this set is a man aged 30 to 39 in good health and CMV-seropositive.

CDR3 in amino acids: CAWSVNRNRKETQYF. The CDR3 coding sequence is TGTGCCTGGAGTGTAAATAGGAACAGAAAAGAGACCCAGTACTTC. The chain links TRBV30 to TRBJ2-5; D unresolved. Germline CDR1 and CDR2: GTSNPN and SVGIG (reference sequence). V lost 0 bases and J 3 bases, leaving 14 bases between the germline ends. The CDR3 sequence is 15 residues long.

The J gene is TRBJ2-1, the V gene TRBV7-6; the D gene is possibly TRBD2 (5 bases). Germline-derived CDR1 and CDR2 are SGHVS and FNYEAQ. V was cut by 5 bases and J by 9 bases, with 11 bases left in between. The CDR3 consists of 12 residues. In DNA form, the CDR3 reads TGTGCCAGCAGCCCCCCCGAGGGTGAGCAGTTCTTC. It specifies CASSPPEGEQFF.

There are a few counts of this clone. The V and J genes are TRBV4-3 and TRBJ1-2, with D hard to call. The germline V gene has CDR1 LGHNA and CDR2 YSLEER. Deletions cut 0 bases from V and 5 bases from J, with 16 bases between. The CDR3 length is 16 residues. CDR3 loop: CASSQDRLDGIYGYTF. In DNA, the CDR3 is TGCGCCAGCAGCCAAGATAGGTTAGACGGGATATATGGCTACACCTTC.

This clone was seen a few times. The chain links TRBV11-2 to TRBJ2-3; D is perhaps TRBD2 (5 bases). Per germline, CDR1 SGHAT and CDR2 FQNNGV. The CDR3 consists of 14 residues. With 2 bases removed from V and 3 bases from J, the gap between germline ends came to 9 bases. CDR3 in amino acids: CASSLLSGTDTQYF. The DNA of the CDR3 is TGTGCCAGCAGCTTATTGTCGGGGACAGATACGCAGTATTTT.